What follows are 17 T cell receptor beta chains derived from one specimen sequenced in a study of blood T cell repertoires in COVID-19. Generated by immunoSEQ multiplex PCR, the TCRdb table keeps only in-frame clones and is missing some. The repertoire holds tens of thousands of clones, with over 70% as singletons. The sequenced sample consisted of peripheral blood. The source of these receptors is a human donor in a cohort sampled during active COVID-19.

The CDR3 DNA sequence: TGTGCCACCAGCAGAGATTGGAGGGATCAGGAGACCCAGTACTTC. This encodes CATSRDWRDQETQYF. The chain has TRBV15 and TRBJ2-5; weak D call: TRBD2 (6 bases). The CDR3 loop spans 15 amino acids. Germline CDR1 is LNHNV and CDR2 is YYDKDF (reference sequence). V was pared by 0 bases and J by 5 bases, with 13 bases between. Complete variable domain (other parts from reference TRBV15 and TRBJ2-5): DAMVIQNPRYQVTQFGKPVTLSCSQTLNHNVMYWYQQKSSQAPKLLFHYYDKDFNNEADTPDNFQSRRPNTSFCFLDIRSPGLGDTAMYLCATSRDWRDQETQYFGPGTRLLVL.

This clone was found a few times. The rearrangement joins TRBV28 to TRBJ2-3, with 8 bases fitting TRBD2. CDR1 is MDHEN, CDR2 SYDVKM, per germline. The CDR3 extends over 14 amino acids. The V and J ends lost 3 bases and 6 bases, in that order; junction bases with no gene match: 5. The CDR3 spells CASSFVAGHDTQYF. CDR3 coding DNA: TGTGCCAGCAGTTTCGTAGCGGGGCATGATACGCAGTATTTT.

This clone has just a few counts. This chain connects TRBV2 to TRBJ1-2; D gene uncertain. V lost 7 bases to trimming and J lost 2 bases, with 8 bases between them. CDR1 is SNHLY and CDR2 is FYNNEI in the germline V gene. CDR3 length: 12 amino acids. The CDR3 loop is CASTNRNYGYTF. The CDR3 DNA reads as TGTGCCAGCACTAATCGGAACTATGGCTACACCTTC. Variable domain in full (rest from reference TRBV2 and TRBJ1-2): EPEVTQTPSHQVTQMGQEVILRCVPISNHLYFYWYRQILGQKVEFLVSFYNNEISEKSEIFDDQFSVERPDGSNFTLKIRSTKLEDSAMYFCASTNRNYGYTFGSGTRLTVV.

The chain employs TRBV5-1 and TRBJ1-2, with 11 nucleotides matching TRBD1. V gave up 4 bases and J gave up 2 bases; unmatched junction bases: 13. The CDR3 contains 18 residues. CDR1 is SGHRS and CDR2 is YFSETQ in the germline V gene. The CDR3 region has the DNA TGCGCCAGCAGCCCCGGCGGACAGGGGGCTAATCCCAACTATGGCTACACCTTC. Translated, it gives CASSPGGQGANPNYGYTF.

This rearrangement joins TRBV5-1 to TRBJ1-1, with D perhaps TRBD1 (5 bases). The V and J ends lost 4 bases and 3 bases respectively, with 16 bases between them. From germline, CDR1 is SGHRS and CDR2 YFSETQ. The CDR3 loop spans 15 amino acids. The CDR3 nucleotides are TGCGCCAGCAGCCACTCTCGGGGGTTTCACACTGAAGCTTTCTTT. It yields the protein CASSHSRGFHTEAFF.

This clone was observed a handful of times. The chain couples TRBV19 to TRBJ1-2; D remains unclear. Germline values: CDR1 LNHDA, CDR2 SQIVND (reference sequence). V was shortened by 2 bases and J by 6 bases, with 13 bases between the two germline ends. This CDR3 is 14 amino acids long. CDR3 amino acids: CASSIWAGGDGYTF. CDR3 DNA sequence: TGTGCCAGTAGTATATGGGCAGGAGGTGATGGCTACACCTTC.

V gene TRBV6-5 combines with J gene TRBJ2-7; a possible D gene is TRBD2 (5 bases). From germline, CDR1 is MNHEY and CDR2 SVGAGI. This CDR3 has 13 residues. Trimming pared 7 bases from V and 6 bases from J, leaving 16 bases between. The CDR3 region has the DNA TGTGCCAGCAAAGCGGAGCGTAATGGCGAGCAGTACTTC. Protein sequence: CASKAERNGEQYF.

The V gene is TRBV7-2, the J gene TRBJ2-5; 9 positions agree with TRBD1. This CDR3 comprises 14 residues. V shed 7 bases, J shed 5 bases, and the junction held 8 bases outside the gene matches. Germline-derived CDR1 and CDR2 are SGHTA and FQGNSA. The CDR3 nucleotides are TGTGCCAGCAACCCCGCCGGACAGGGGGAGACCCAGTACTTC. It yields the protein CASNPAGQGETQYF.

This clone was detected only a few times. The rearrangement joins TRBV18 to TRBJ2-7, with D unresolved. Trimming removed 3 bases at V and 5 bases at J, with 11 bases between. Germline V gene lookup returns CDR1 KGHSH and CDR2 LQKENI. This CDR3 has 13 amino acids. CDR3 bases: TGTGCCAGCTCACCGCCCGGTATCCACGAGCAGTACTTC. Its protein is CASSPPGIHEQYF.

V gene TRBV7-6 combines with J gene TRBJ2-7; 10 bases fit TRBD2. In germline, CDR1 is SGHVS, CDR2 FNYEAQ. The CDR3 runs to 15 residues. The J segment lost 6 bases and the V segment lost 5 bases, leaving 10 bases of the junction unmatched. This chain's CDR3 is CASSPLAGAPLEQYF. The CDR3 region has the DNA TGTGCCAGCAGCCCTCTAGCGGGGGCCCCCCTCGAGCAGTACTTC.

CDR3 loop: CASSLARGQAQHF. In DNA, the CDR3 is TGTGCCAGCAGTTTAGCGCGAGGACAGGCCCAGCATTTT. The V gene is TRBV12-3 or TRBV12-4, the J gene TRBJ1-5, with 7 bases identical to TRBD1. CDR3 length equals 13 residues. V was pared by 0 bases and J by 11 bases, with 4 bases of the junction left unmatched.

Written as DNA, the CDR3 is TGTGCCAGCTCTCTCGACCGGGACAGGGGAGGGGAGCAGTACTTC. As protein: CASSLDRDRGGEQYF. The chain couples TRBV18 to TRBJ2-7; the match to TRBD1 covers 10 bases. CDR3 length: 15 residues. Germline V gene data show CDR1 as KGHSH and CDR2 as LQKENI. The junction had 12 bases not matched to a gene; V was cut back by 6 bases and J by 7 bases.

This clone was counted only a few times. The chain couples TRBV6-2 or TRBV6-3 to TRBJ2-7; 9 bases are shared with TRBD2. The CDR3 has 15 amino acids. The ends lost 4 bases at V and 3 bases at J; junction bases unmatched: 7. CDR1 MNHEY and CDR2 SVGEGT come from the germline V gene. In nucleotides, the CDR3 is TGTGCCAGCAGTTTCGCTGGACTAGCGAGCTACGAGCAGTACTTC. This translates into CASSFAGLASYEQYF.

This sequence joins TRBV5-1 and TRBJ2-6, with TRBD1 identical over 7 bases. This CDR3 is 20 amino acids long. V was clipped by 3 bases and J by 1 base; unmatched bases: 16. CDR1 and CDR2 from the germline V gene are SGHRS and YFSETQ. This CDR3 is CASSSYSGQEVRSGANVLTF. The CDR3 coding sequence is TGCGCCAGCAGCTCTTACTCAGGACAGGAGGTGAGGTCTGGGGCCAACGTCCTGACTTTC.

V is TRBV6-6 and J is TRBJ1-5; unclear D gene. Trimming took off 2 bases at V and 5 bases at J, with 10 bases between the two ends. The CDR3 spans 14 residues. Per the germline V gene, CDR1 is MNHNY and CDR2 is SVGAGI (reference sequence). The CDR3 sequence is CASSYGPEDQPQHF. The CDR3 nucleotides are TGTGCCAGCAGTTACGGACCGGAGGATCAGCCCCAGCATTTT.

The rearrangement links TRBV28 to TRBJ1-1; D remains unclear. Trimming left V 2 bases short and J 1 base short, with 17 bases between. CDR3 size: 17 residues. Germline V gene sequence: CDR1 MDHEN, CDR2 SYDVKM. CDR3: CASSLLFSGRTNTEAFF. For the CDR3, the DNA is TGTGCCAGCAGTTTACTCTTCTCGGGTCGTACGAACACTGAAGCTTTCTTT.

V usage is TRBV6-6 and J usage is TRBJ2-7; tentatively, D is TRBD1 (5 bases). Germline CDR1 MNHNY, CDR2 SVGAGI (reference sequence). CDR3 length: 15 amino acids. The germline V and J ends were trimmed by 0 bases and 4 bases, with 13 bases remaining between them. The CDR3 loop reads CASSYSLGQAYEQYF. In nucleotides, the CDR3 is TGTGCCAGCAGTTACTCGTTGGGGCAGGCGTACGAGCAGTACTTC.